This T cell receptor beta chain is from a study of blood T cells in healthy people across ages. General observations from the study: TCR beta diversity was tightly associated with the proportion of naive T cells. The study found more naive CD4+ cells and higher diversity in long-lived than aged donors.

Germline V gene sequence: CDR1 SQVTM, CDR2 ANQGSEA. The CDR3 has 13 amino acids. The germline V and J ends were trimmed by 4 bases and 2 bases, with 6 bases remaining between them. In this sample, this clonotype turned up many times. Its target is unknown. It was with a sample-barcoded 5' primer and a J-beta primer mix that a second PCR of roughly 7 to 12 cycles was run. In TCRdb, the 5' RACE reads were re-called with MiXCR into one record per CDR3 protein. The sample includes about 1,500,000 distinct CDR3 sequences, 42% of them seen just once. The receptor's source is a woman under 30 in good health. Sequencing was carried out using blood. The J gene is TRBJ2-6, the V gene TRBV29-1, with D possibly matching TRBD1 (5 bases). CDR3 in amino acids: CSVVRAGANVLTF. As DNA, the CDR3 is TGCAGCGTTGTCAGGGCTGGGGCCAACGTCCTGACTTTC.